This T cell receptor (beta chain) was identified during a study of cytomegalovirus exposure and HLA in healthy donors. This CDR3 is 13 amino acids long. V was shortened by 4 bases and J by 2 bases, with 11 bases between the two germline ends. Germline CDR1 reads GTSNPN; CDR2 reads SVGIG (reference sequence). The PCR made use of 60 Vbeta and 13 Jbeta primers. Some clones are missing from TCRdb's copy, which holds only in-frame ones; the method was immunoSEQ multiplex PCR. The data show under 40,000 clones, 85% to 95% seen once. V usage is TRBV30 and J usage is TRBJ2-5, with D perhaps TRBD2 (6 bases). The sequence came from a woman aged 18-29 years in good health and CMV-seronegative. Sequencing was carried out using PBMCs. The CDR3 sequence: CAWTTGVQETQYF. As DNA, the CDR3 is TGTGCCTGGACTACGGGGGTACAAGAGACCCAGTACTTC.